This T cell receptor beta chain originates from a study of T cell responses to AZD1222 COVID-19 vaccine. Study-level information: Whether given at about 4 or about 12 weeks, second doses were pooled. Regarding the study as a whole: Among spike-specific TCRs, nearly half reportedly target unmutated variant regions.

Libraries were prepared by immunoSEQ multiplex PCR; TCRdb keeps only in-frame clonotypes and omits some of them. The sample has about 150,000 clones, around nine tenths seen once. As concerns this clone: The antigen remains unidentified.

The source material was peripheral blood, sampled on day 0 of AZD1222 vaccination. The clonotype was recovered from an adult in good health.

CDR3 amino acids: CASSRIPGGRITGYYTF. CDR3 nucleotide sequence: TGTGCCAGCAGCCGTATCCCGGGTGGACGGATTACTGGGTACTACACCTTC. The rearrangement joins TRBV7-8 to TRBJ1-2; no clear D gene. Germline V gene sequence: CDR1 SGHVS, CDR2 FQNEAQ. The CDR3 is 17 residues long. V lost 5 bases to trimming and J lost 10 bases, with 29 bases between them. Using reference TRBV7-8 and TRBJ1-2 for the parts outside the CDR3, the full variable domain is GAGVSQSPRYKVAKRGQDVALRCDPISGHVSLFWYQQALGQGPEFLTYFQNEAQLDKSGLPSDRFFAERPEGSVSTLKIQRTQQEDSAVYLCASSRIPGGRITGYYTFGSGTRLTVV.